This T cell receptor (beta chain) is from a study of beta chain features in type 1 diabetes. Germline CDR1 SGHDT, CDR2 YYEEEE. This CDR3 is 15 amino acids long. Trimming took off 3 bases at V and 4 bases at J, with 16 bases between the two ends. This clone was counted only a few times. Its antigen is not identified. Study outcomes and limitations: Moderate but significant shortening of TCRB CDR3s was recorded in all four CD4+ subsets from Type 1 diabetes patients.

As every portion of the isolated RNA was reverse transcribed, the sequencing read expressed TCRB transcripts. Profiled with immunoSEQ multiplex PCR; TCRdb holds only in-frame clones, not every one. Of 160,000 or so clones listed, approximately 8.8% are singletons. The specimen sequenced was central memory CD4+ T cells from blood. V gene TRBV5-6 combines with J gene TRBJ2-5; possible D gene TRBD2, 5 bases. The TCR sequence derives from a woman aged 25 to 39 with type 1 diabetes. CDR3 in amino acids: CASSSSTNLVETQYF. In DNA form, the CDR3 reads TGTGCCAGCAGCTCCTCGACTAATTTGGTAGAGACCCAGTACTTC.